This T cell receptor (beta chain) was profiled in a study of cytomegalovirus exposure and HLA in healthy donors. This CDR3 region has 15 residues. Per germline, CDR1 MDHEN and CDR2 SYDVKM. Trimming removed 6 bases from V and 4 bases from J; junction bases left unmatched: 7. With 60 Vbeta and 13 Jbeta primers, the PCR was carried out. Data came from immunoSEQ multiplex PCR; TCRdb stores just in-frame clones and leaves some out. The top ten clones hold roughly 6.7% of a sample with more than 85,000 clones, 60% to 80% of them seen once. This clone turned up a few times. J is TRBJ2-1 and V is TRBV28; 9 bases fit TRBD2. Sequenced input: PBMCs. This sequence was found in a woman aged 25 to 39 in good health and CMV-seronegative. The CDR3 DNA sequence: TGTGCCAGCAGAGTAGCGGGAGATGGGTACAATGAGCAGTTCTTC. Its protein is CASRVAGDGYNEQFF.